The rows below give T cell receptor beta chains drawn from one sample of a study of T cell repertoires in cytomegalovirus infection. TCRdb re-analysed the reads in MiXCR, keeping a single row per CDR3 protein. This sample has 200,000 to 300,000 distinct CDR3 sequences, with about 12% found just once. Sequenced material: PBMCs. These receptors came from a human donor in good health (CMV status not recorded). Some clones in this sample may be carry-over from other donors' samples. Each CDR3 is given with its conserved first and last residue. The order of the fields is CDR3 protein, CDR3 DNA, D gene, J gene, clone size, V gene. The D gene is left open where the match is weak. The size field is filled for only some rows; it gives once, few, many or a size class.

cdr3_aa: CATSRTAPNTGELFF; cdr3_nt: TGTGCCACCTCGCGTACAGCTCCGAACACCGGGGAGCTGTTTTTT; d_call: .; j_call: TRBJ2-2; clone_size: .; v_call: TRBV7-9
cdr3_aa: CASSSQGKGYGYTF; cdr3_nt: TGTGCCAGCAGTTCACAGGGAAAGGGGTATGGCTACACCTTC; d_call: .; j_call: TRBJ1-2; clone_size: few; v_call: TRBV28
cdr3_aa: CASSPNRGLTEAFF; cdr3_nt: TGTGCCAGCAGCCCGAACAGGGGATTAACAGAAGCTTTCTTT; d_call: TRBD1; j_call: TRBJ1-1; clone_size: many; v_call: TRBV7-3
cdr3_aa: CSARVTGNYGYTF; cdr3_nt: TGCAGTGCTCGGGTAACAGGGAACTATGGCTACACCTTC; d_call: .; j_call: TRBJ1-2; clone_size: .; v_call: TRBV20-1
cdr3_aa: CSVDGGQETQYF; cdr3_nt: TGCAGCGTTGACGGGGGGCAAGAGACCCAGTACTTC; d_call: TRBD2; j_call: TRBJ2-5; clone_size: few; v_call: TRBV29-1
cdr3_aa: CASSKGAGVSDEQFF; cdr3_nt: TGTGCCAGCAGCAAGGGAGCGGGAGTTTCCGATGAGCAGTTCTTC; d_call: TRBD2; j_call: TRBJ2-1; clone_size: few; v_call: TRBV5-6
cdr3_aa: CASNLSGGYNSPLHF; cdr3_nt: TGTGCCAGCAACCTATCAGGAGGCTATAATTCACCCCTCCACTTT; d_call: .; j_call: TRBJ1-6; clone_size: few; v_call: TRBV7-6
cdr3_aa: CASSLRHTGELFF; cdr3_nt: TGCGCCAGCAGCTTGCGACACACCGGGGAGCTGTTTTTT; d_call: .; j_call: TRBJ2-2; clone_size: .; v_call: TRBV5-1
cdr3_aa: CASSFRSADSNQPQHF; cdr3_nt: TGTGCCAGCAGTTTTAGGTCGGCGGATAGCAATCAGCCCCAGCATTTT; d_call: .; j_call: TRBJ1-5; clone_size: many; v_call: TRBV12-3/TRBV12-4
cdr3_aa: CATSRDTGVSYGYTF; cdr3_nt: TGTGCCACCAGCAGAGATACAGGGGTGTCCTATGGCTACACCTTC; d_call: TRBD1; j_call: TRBJ1-2; clone_size: few; v_call: TRBV15
cdr3_aa: CASSWGKGLYEQYF; cdr3_nt: TGTGCCAGTTCCTGGGGCAAAGGATTATACGAGCAGTACTTC; d_call: .; j_call: TRBJ2-7; clone_size: few; v_call: TRBV19